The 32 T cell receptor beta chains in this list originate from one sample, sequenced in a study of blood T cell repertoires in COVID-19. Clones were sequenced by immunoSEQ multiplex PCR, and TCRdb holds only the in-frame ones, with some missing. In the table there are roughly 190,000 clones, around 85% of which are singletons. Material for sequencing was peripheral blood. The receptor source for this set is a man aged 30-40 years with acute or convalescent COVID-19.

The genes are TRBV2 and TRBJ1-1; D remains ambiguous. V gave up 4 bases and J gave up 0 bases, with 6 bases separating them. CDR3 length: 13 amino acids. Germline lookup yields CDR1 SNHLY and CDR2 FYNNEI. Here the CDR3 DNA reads TGTGCCAGCAGTGTAGAGCTGAACACTGAAGCTTTCTTT. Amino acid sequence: CASSVELNTEAFF.

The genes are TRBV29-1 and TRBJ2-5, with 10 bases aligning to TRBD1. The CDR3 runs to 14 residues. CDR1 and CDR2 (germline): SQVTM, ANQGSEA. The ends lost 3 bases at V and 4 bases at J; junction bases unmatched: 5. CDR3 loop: CSVDKTGGVETQYF. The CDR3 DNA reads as TGCAGCGTTGATAAGACAGGGGGCGTAGAGACCCAGTACTTC.

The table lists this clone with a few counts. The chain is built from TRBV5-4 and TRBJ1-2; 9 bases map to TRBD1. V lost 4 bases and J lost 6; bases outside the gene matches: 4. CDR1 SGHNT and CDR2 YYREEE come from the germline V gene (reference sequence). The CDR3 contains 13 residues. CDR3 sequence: CASSIWTGDGYTF. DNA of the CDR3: TGTGCCAGCAGCATCTGGACAGGGGATGGCTACACCTTC.

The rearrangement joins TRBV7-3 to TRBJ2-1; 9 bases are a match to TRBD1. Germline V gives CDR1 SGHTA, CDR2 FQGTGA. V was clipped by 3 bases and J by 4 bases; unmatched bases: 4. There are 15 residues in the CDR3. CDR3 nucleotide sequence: TGTGCCAGCAGCTTGACAGGGGGTTTTTACAATGAGCAGTTCTTC. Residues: CASSLTGGFYNEQFF.

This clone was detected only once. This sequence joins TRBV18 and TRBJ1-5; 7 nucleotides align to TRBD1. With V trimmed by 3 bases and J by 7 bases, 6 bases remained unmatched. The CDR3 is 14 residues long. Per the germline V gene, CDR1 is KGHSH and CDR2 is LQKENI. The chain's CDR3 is CASSPDRARQPQHF. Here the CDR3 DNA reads TGTGCCAGCTCACCCGACAGGGCTCGGCAGCCCCAGCATTTT. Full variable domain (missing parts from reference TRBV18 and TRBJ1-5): NAGVMQNPRHLVRRRGQEARLRCSPMKGHSHVYWYRQLPEEGLKFMVYLQKENIIDESGMPKERFSAEFPKEGPSILRIQQVVRGDSAAYFCASSPDRARQPQHFGDGTRLSIL.

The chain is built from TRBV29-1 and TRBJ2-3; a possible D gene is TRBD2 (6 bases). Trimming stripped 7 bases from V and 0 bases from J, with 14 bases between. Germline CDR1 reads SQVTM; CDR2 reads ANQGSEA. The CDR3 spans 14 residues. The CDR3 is CSAGVGTSTDTQYF. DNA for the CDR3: TGCAGCGCCGGGGTCGGGACTAGCACAGATACGCAGTATTTT.

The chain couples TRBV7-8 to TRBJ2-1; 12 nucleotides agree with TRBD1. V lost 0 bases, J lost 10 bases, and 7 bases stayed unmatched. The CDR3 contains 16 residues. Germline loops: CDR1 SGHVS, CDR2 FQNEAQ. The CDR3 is CASSLARDRGQGEQFF. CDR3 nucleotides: TGTGCCAGCAGCTTAGCGCGGGACAGGGGGCAAGGAGAGCAGTTCTTC.

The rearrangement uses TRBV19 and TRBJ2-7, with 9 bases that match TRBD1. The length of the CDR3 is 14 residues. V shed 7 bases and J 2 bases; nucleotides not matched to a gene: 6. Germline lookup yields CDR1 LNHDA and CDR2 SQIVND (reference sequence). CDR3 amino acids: CASTPGQGTYEQYF. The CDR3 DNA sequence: TGTGCCAGTACCCCGGGACAGGGCACCTACGAGCAGTACTTC.

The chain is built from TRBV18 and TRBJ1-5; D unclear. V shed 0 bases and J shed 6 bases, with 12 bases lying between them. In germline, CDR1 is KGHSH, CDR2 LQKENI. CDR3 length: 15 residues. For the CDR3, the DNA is TGTGCCAGCTCACCACCCGGTGGCAGGCGTCAGCCCCAGCATTTT. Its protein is CASSPPGGRRQPQHF.

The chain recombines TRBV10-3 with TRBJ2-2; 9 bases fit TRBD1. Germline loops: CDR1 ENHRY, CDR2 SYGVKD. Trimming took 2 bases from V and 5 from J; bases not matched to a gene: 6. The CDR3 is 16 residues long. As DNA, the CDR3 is TGTGCCATCAGTGAGGGGACAGGGCTAAGGACCGGGGAGCTGTTTTTT. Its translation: CAISEGTGLRTGELFF.

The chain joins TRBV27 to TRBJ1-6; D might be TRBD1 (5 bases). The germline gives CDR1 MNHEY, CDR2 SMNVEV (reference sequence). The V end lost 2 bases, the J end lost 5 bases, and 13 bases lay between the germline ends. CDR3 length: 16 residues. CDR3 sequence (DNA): TGTGCCAGCAGTTTAGGAGCGGGACTGAATAATTCACCCCTCCACTTT. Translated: CASSLGAGLNNSPLHF.

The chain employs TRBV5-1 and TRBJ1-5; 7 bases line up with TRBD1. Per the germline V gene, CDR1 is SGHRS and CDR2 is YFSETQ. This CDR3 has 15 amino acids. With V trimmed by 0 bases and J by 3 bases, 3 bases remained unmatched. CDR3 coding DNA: TGCGCCAGCAGCTTGGGGACAGGCAACAATCAGCCCCAGCATTTT. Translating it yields CASSLGTGNNQPQHF.

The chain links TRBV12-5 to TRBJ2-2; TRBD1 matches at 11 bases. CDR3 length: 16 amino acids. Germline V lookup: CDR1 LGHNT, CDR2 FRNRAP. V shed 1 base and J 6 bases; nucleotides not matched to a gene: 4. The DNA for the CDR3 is TGTGCTAGTGGTTTGGCCGGGACAGGGGGTCCCGGGGAGCTGTTTTTT. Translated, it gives CASGLAGTGGPGELFF. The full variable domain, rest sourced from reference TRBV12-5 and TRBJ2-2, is DARVTQTPRHKVTEMGQEVTMRCQPILGHNTVFWYRQTMMQGLELLAYFRNRAPLDDSGMPKDRFSAEMPDATLATLKIQPSEPRDSAVYFCASGLAGTGGPGELFFGEGSRLTVL.

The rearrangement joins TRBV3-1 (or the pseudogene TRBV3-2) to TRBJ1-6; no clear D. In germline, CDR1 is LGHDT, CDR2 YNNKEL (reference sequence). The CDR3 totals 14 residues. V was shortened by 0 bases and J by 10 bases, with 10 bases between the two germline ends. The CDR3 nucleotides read TGTGCCAGCAGCCAAGAACCCGAGGGCTCACCCCTCCACTTT. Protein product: CASSQEPEGSPLHF.

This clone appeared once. The CDR3: CASSLLAGDTYEQYF. CDR3 nucleotide sequence: TGCGCCAGCAGCCTCCTAGCGGGGGATACCTACGAGCAGTACTTC. The chain is built from TRBV5-1 and TRBJ2-7, with 10 bases that match TRBD2. The trim removed 4 bases at V and 2 bases at J, leaving 6 bases unmatched. The germline gives CDR1 SGHRS, CDR2 YFSETQ. This CDR3 has 15 residues.

The CDR3 nucleotides are TGTGCCAGCAGCAAAGCGACAGGGCGAACATCCTACCACGAGCAGTACTTC. Translating it yields CASSKATGRTSYHEQYF. This chain links TRBV21-1 with TRBJ2-7; the listed D gene, TRBD1, was not tested against the DNA. TRBV21-1 is given as a pseudogene. This CDR3 contains 17 residues.

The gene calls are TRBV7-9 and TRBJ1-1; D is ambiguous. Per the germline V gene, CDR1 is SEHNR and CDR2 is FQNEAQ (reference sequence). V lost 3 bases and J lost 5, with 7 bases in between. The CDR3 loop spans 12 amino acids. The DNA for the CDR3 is TGTGCCAGCAGCTTCCCAGGAACTGAAGCTTTCTTT. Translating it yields CASSFPGTEAFF.

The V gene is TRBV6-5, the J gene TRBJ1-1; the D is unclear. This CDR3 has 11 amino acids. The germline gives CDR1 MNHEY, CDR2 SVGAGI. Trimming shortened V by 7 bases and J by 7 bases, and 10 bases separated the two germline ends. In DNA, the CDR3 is TGTGCCAGCAATACGGGGAGTGAAGCTTTCTTT. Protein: CASNTGSEAFF.

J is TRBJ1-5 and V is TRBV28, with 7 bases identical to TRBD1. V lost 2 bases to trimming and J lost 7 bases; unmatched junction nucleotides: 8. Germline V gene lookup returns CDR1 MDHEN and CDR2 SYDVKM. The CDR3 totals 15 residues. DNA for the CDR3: TGTGCCAGCAGTTTAAAAGACAGGGTAAGACAGCCCCAGCATTTT. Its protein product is CASSLKDRVRQPQHF.

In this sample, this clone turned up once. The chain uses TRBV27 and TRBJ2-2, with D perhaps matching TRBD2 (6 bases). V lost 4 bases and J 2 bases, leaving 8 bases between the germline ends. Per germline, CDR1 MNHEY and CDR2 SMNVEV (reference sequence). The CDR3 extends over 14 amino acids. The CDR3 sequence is CASSSGLNTGELFF. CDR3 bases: TGTGCCAGCAGTTCGGGACTTAACACCGGGGAGCTGTTTTTT.

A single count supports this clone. CDR3 amino acids: CASRPETGKKDQPQHF. The CDR3 coding sequence is TGTGCCAGCAGACCCGAGACAGGGAAGAAGGATCAGCCCCAGCATTTT. The genes are TRBV6-4 and TRBJ1-5; 7 nucleotides line up with TRBD1. Germline lookup yields CDR1 MRHNA and CDR2 SNTAGT. V was pared by 6 bases and J by 5 bases, with 13 bases of the junction left unmatched. The CDR3 consists of 16 residues.

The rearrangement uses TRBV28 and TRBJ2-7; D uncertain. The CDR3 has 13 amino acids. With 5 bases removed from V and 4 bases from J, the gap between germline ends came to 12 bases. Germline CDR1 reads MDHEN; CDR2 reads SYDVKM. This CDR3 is CASSEVVLYEQYF. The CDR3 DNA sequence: TGTGCCAGCAGTGAAGTAGTGCTTTACGAGCAGTACTTC.

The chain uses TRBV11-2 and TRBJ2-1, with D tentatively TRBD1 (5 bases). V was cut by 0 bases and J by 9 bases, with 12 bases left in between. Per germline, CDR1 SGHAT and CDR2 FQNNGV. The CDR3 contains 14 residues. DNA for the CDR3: TGTGCCAGCAGCTTAGATCCCGCAGGGCCTGAGCAGTTCTTC. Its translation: CASSLDPAGPEQFF.

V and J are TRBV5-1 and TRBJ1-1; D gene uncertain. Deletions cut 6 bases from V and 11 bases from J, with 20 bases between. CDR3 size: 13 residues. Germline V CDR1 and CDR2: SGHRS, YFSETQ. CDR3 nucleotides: TGCGCCAGCACCCTAGGCGGTGGCAGAACGGCTTTCTTT. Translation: CASTLGGGRTAFF.

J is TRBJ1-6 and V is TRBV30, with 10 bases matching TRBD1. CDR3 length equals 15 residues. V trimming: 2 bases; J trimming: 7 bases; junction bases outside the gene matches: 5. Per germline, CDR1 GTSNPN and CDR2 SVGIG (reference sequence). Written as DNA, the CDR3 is TGTGCCTGGAGTACTGGGACAGGGGCGAATTCACCCCTCCACTTT. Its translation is CAWSTGTGANSPLHF.

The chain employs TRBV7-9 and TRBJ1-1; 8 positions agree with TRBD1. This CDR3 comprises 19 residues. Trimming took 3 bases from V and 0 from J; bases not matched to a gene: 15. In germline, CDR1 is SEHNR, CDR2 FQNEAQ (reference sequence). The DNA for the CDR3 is TGTGCCAGCAGCTTTAACTCGGGGACAGGAAATTCCATGAACACTGAAGCTTTCTTT. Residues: CASSFNSGTGNSMNTEAFF.

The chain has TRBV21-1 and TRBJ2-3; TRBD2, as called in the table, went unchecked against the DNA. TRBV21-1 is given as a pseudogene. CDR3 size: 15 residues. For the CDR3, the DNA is TGTGCCTGCCGGGGGGCCCAGGCTAGCACAGATACGCAGTATTTT. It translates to CACRGAQASTDTQYF.

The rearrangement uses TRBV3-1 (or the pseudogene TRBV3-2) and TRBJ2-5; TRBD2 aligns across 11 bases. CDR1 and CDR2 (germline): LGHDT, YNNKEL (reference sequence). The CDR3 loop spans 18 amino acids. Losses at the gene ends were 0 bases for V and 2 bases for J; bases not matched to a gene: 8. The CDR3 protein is CASSQESLAGGRQETQYF. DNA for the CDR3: TGTGCCAGCAGCCAAGAGAGTCTAGCGGGGGGTAGGCAAGAGACCCAGTACTTC.

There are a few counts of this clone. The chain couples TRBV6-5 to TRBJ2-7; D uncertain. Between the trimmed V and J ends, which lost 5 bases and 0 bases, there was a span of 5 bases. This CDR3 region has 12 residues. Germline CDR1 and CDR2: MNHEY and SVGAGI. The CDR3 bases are TGTGCCAGCAGTAAGAGCTCCTACGAGCAGTACTTC. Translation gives CASSKSSYEQYF.

The CDR3 nucleotides are TGTGCCAGCTCACCACCCAGCCTGGAGGTAACTGGAAACACCATATATTTT. The encoded protein is CASSPPSLEVTGNTIYF. This chain links TRBV18 with TRBJ1-3; D remains ambiguous. The CDR3 loop spans 17 amino acids. The germline V gene encodes CDR1 KGHSH and CDR2 LQKENI. V was cut by 0 bases and J by 2 bases, with 14 bases left in between.

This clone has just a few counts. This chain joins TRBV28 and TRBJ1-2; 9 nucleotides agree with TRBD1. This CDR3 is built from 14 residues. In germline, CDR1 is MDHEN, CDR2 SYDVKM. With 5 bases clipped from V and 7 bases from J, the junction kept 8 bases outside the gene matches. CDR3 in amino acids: CASSAFTGGGGYTF. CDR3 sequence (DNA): TGTGCCAGCAGTGCCTTTACAGGGGGCGGTGGCTACACCTTC.

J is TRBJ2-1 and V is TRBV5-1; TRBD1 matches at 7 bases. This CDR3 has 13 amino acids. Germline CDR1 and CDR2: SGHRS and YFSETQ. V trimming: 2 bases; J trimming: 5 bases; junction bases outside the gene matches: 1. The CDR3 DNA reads TGCGCCAGCAGCTTCGGGACAGACAATGAGCAGTTCTTC. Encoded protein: CASSFGTDNEQFF. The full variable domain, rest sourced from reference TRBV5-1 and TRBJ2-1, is KAGVTQTPRYLIKTRGQQVTLSCSPISGHRSVSWYQQTPGQGLQFLFEYFSETQRNKGNFPGRFSGRQFSNSRSEMNVSTLELGDSALYLCASSFGTDNEQFFGPGTRLTVL.